This T cell receptor beta chain was profiled in a study of cytomegalovirus exposure and HLA in healthy donors (dated by TCRdb to the late 2010s). Regarding the complete study: An earlier analysis of roughly 610 of the donors reported approximately 300 Gb of sequence data and 100 million to 120 million unique TCR beta sequences obtained from about 179 million T cells. An early release that covered about 600 HLA-typed donors contained approximately 300 gigabases of sequencing data and tens of millions of unique TCR sequences. Of the 300 to 450 genotyped donors, around 81% fell in the genetic ancestry cluster associated with self-reported Caucasian donors. The study was designed to test whether signatures of past pathogen exposure could be identified by cataloging public T cell receptors. Using immunosequencing, the study profiled T cell repertoires from 550 to 750 subjects and related those repertoires to cytomegalovirus serostatus. A separate validation cohort of roughly 130 different subjects was used in addition to the roughly 700-subject first cohort. The study combined high-throughput TCR immunosequencing, statistical association of individual TCRs with disease status, and machine learning to predict cytomegalovirus infection status. To study patterns of TCR occurrence, a later analysis re-analyzed previously published TCR beta repertoires from just over 650 donors and added high-resolution HLA genotyping. In the later analysis, no new phenotypic data were used to find candidate immune exposures; instead, reliance was placed on TCR beta sequences and their occurrence across donors. In an earlier analysis of 587 of the donors, high-throughput TCR beta sequencing was used to judge whether each TCR beta V gene segment behaved as functional or pseudogenic. Alongside the repertoire data, information on donor age, sex, ethnicity and CMV serostatus was compiled. Genome-wide SNP genotypes for about three fifths of the roughly 670 donors were used in a later genetic analysis, which treated that subset as a discovery cohort. Every repertoire in the discovery cohort had been generated on one and the same sequencing platform. Both class I and class II loci were covered by HLA typing, at four-digit resolution. Typing coverage differed by locus: A, B, C, DRB1 and DQB1 were typed in roughly 620-640 donors, DQA1 in about 500, DPA1 in some 600, and DPB1 in 472. Roughly 5 DR-DQ haplotypes were handled as single units for association and clustering, since linkage in the cohort was strong. Among about 400 genotyped donors of the cohort, an average of approximately 200,000 unique TCR beta nucleotide sequences was sequenced per donor, of which about 19% were non-productive. General study outcomes and caveats: Compared with equally common non-associated chains, HLA-associated TCR beta chains in a later analysis were more clonally expanded and had lower generation probabilities. Because the 87-base-pair reads could not distinguish some IMGT-functional V segments, including TRBV6-2 and TRBV6-3, those segments were excluded. A group of highly shared sequence variants was considered likely to be a technical artifact of the sequencing pipeline. In vitro tests confirmed that a few of the cytomegalovirus-associated TCR beta chains recognize cytomegalovirus antigens. The only immune exposure information available for the cohort was CMV serostatus. Because counts were too low, some 16 rarely observed V segments, including chromosome 9 orphons, were excluded from the earlier analysis of 587 of the donors. Roughly uniform sequencing depth across donors was assumed in presence/absence analyses, although this assumption may not hold. In this cohort, only TCR beta chains were sequenced, and detectable features were limited by the absence of alpha or paired-chain data. An association between a missense DCLRE1C variant and V-gene and J-gene trimming of TCR beta chains was found in a later genetic analysis and replicated in an independent cohort. While some public TCRs were present in many individuals, most TCR sequences turned up only very rarely across donors. A further reported finding was that TCR beta sequences accurately predicted the HLA-A and HLA-B alleles for most subjects in the first cohort. In an earlier analysis of approximately 590 of the donors, most TCR beta V segments appeared in productive rearrangements about 90% or about 30% of the time, broadly matching IMGT annotations. In a later analysis, TCR association rates were found to vary across HLA loci, with the most associated TCRs seen for DRB1 alleles and the fewest for HLA-C alleles. In the study, 150 to 200 TCR beta chains were listed as associated with cytomegalovirus. According to a later analysis, most CMV-associated TCR beta chains appeared to be HLA-restricted, and the HLA associations seemed to be driven largely by CMV exposure. In a later analysis, several top co-occurrence clusters were reported to appear linked to parvovirus B19, influenza, CMV and Epstein-Barr virus. Specific HLA alleles were associated with 15,000 to 20,000 TCR beta sequences at a false discovery rate of 0.05 in a later analysis. Because HLA typing was unavailable for some donors at each locus, only the typed subset was used in association tests. The authors suggested that the approach could potentially be extended to other disease states and immunological phenotypes. Linkage disequilibrium might explain the correlated functional status among segregating V segments, but an unknown experimental factor could not be ruled out. When HLA alleles, especially DR and DQ, strongly co-occurred, TCR associations were difficult to assign to individual alleles. In a later genetic analysis, fewer N-insertions in productive TCRs were reported among donors in an Asian-associated ancestry cluster than the roughly 670-donor mean. In both the original and validation cohorts, the classifier was reported to diagnose cytomegalovirus status with high specificity and sensitivity.

V is reduced by 0 bases and J by 2 bases, leaving a spacing of 5 bases between them. The cysteine opens and the phenylalanine closes a CDR3 of 13 amino acids. Only CDR3 DNA is held: 39 bases, read in frame from base 1. Based on the germline V gene, the CDR1 and CDR2 sequences are SGDLS and YYNGEE. Points on this clone: There is no known antigen for this receptor. No base quality information exists; no much larger clone differs at one position.

The library came from the immunoSEQ multiplex PCR assay. A mixture of 60 forward primers for TCR Vbeta segments and 13 reverse primers for TCR Jbeta segments was used in the multiplex PCR. Amplification of the CDR3 region of rearranged TCR beta genes was performed with a multiplex PCR assay on genomic DNA. The amplified TCR beta libraries were sequenced on the Illumina HiSeq System as 87-base-pair reads. Processing in the source paper ran as follows. Across the roughly 640 repertoires, a later analysis counted about 81 million unique TCR beta chains, around 11 million of which were shared by at least two donors. To remove PCR and sequencing errors, raw reads were error-corrected and collapsed into unique sequences using a nearest-neighbor algorithm that merged closely related sequences. CDR3 sequences were aligned to IMGT reference sequences to assign V, D and J gene segments. Each retained sequence needed at least a six-nucleotide match to both a V gene segment and a J gene segment. A rearrangement counted as productive if the CDR3 had no stop codons and remained in frame with V and J, and every other rearrangement counted as non-productive. CDR3 was defined by IMGT convention, running from the second conserved V-encoded cysteine to the conserved J-encoded phenylalanine. Sequences without an unambiguous match to a single V gene segment were excluded from the earlier analysis of 587 of the donors. An earlier analysis of just under 600 of the donors called V segments functional above 56.7% productive rearrangements and segregating when the between-donor standard deviation exceeded 5%. A statistical classification framework was built to diagnose cytomegalovirus status from the catalog of TCR beta chain sequences. A later analysis assigned V and J genes by comparing TCR nucleotide sequences with IMGT/GENE-DB human TR gene sequences. Using the TCRdist pipeline, a later analysis assigned CDR3 sequences along with most-parsimonious VDJ recombination scenarios. In a later analysis, every TCR beta chain was defined by the combination of its CDR3 amino acid sequence and its V-gene family, and reads without a unique V-gene family were dropped. As a way to deal with suspected cross-contamination and a sequencing artifact, a later analysis dropped over 550 nucleotide sequences that were highly shared and had low generation probability. In a later analysis, a clonal expansion index for each public chain was calculated from normalized within-repertoire ranks of inferred template counts. A later analysis computed generation probabilities with a VDJ recombination model fitted to out-of-frame rearrangements, and checked the results against IGoR. A later analysis scored TCR-TCR, TCR-HLA and TCR-CMV co-occurrence with hypergeometric tests, applying a repertoire-size bias correction to TCR pairs. False discovery rates were estimated in a later analysis by permuting HLA or CMV assignments 20 times. In a later analysis, co-occurring TCRs were grouped using DBSCAN, and TCRdist sequence similarity was added for clustering within HLA-allele-positive subsets. For co-occurrence clustering, repertoires with fewer than 30,000 or more than 120,000 public chains were excluded, along with five repertoires with anomalous nucleotide sharing. TCRdb re-hosts the immuneACCESS table, in-frame sequences only. Its copies lack some clones; in the studies checked, an unresolved V gene accounts for under half of them, and the cause for the rest is not known. V, J and clone size are taken as reported in that table, and D and trimming were inferred from the DNA itself. The sample records 85,000 to 130,000 clones, roughly 73% of which are singletons. About 2.5% of the sample is held by the ten biggest clonotypes.

The cohort consisted of 650 to 850 healthy bone marrow donors. All cohort members were sampled while nominally healthy, although unrecorded immune exposures were likely present. The donor was CMV seronegative and belonged to the group of roughly 330 seronegative cohort members. Every donor gave a peripheral blood sample, and the peripheral blood mononuclear cells from that sample were used for TCR beta sequencing. The Qiagen DNeasy Blood Extraction Kit was used to extract genomic DNA from the blood cell samples. Sequencing input: PBMCs. The clonotype comes from a man aged 40-49 years in good health and CMV-seronegative. Recombination connected TRBV9 to TRBJ1-2; perhaps TRBD1 is the D gene, with 5 bases matching. The CDR3 has the sequence CASSVGQNYGYTF. At the DNA level, the sequence is TGTGCCAGCAGCGTAGGACAGAACTATGGCTACACCTTC.